What follows are 9 T cell receptor beta chains derived from one specimen sequenced in a study of blood T cells in healthy people across ages. For the second PCR, which ran for roughly 6 to 11 cycles, a sample-barcoded 5' primer and a J-beta primer mix were used. TCRdb analysed the 5' RACE reads with MiXCR anew, one entry per CDR3 protein. The sample lists 700,000 to 900,000 distinct CDR3 sequences; about 53% were seen once. Sequences were obtained from blood. The receptor source for this set is a man at least 80 years old in good health.

This sequence joins TRBV27 and TRBJ2-3; D may match TRBD1 or TRBD2 (6 bases each). There are 20 residues in the CDR3. The germline V gene encodes CDR1 MNHEY and CDR2 SMNVEV (reference sequence). V dropped 7 bases and J dropped 14 bases, with 43 bases sitting between them. This chain's CDR3 is CASNLRGDGRLVPGHRYAYF. In nucleotides, the CDR3 is TGTGCCAGCAATCTAAGGGGGGACGGGCGACTAGTACCAGGGCACAGATACGCGTATTTT.

The J gene is TRBJ2-7, the V gene TRBV7-9, with D perhaps given as TRBD1 or TRBD2 (5 bases each). The CDR3 sequence is 16 residues long. The ends were cut back, 0 bases at V and 0 bases at J, with 12 bases in the middle. Germline values: CDR1 SEHNR, CDR2 FQNEAQ (reference sequence). In DNA form, the CDR3 reads TGTGCCAGCAGCTTAGCTCTGGCAGGGAGCTCCTACGAGCAGTACTTC. Translated: CASSLALAGSSYEQYF.

A few counts support this clonotype. This chain connects TRBV10-3 to TRBJ2-5; 16 bases fit TRBD2. The germline V gene has CDR1 ENHRY and CDR2 SYGVKD. This CDR3 comprises 17 residues. The J segment lost 11 bases and the V segment lost 6 bases, leaving 15 bases of the junction unmatched. CDR3 DNA: TGTGCCATCAGGGGGACTAGCGGGAGGGCAAACCCCTCTGAGCAGTACTTC. Translating gives CAIRGTSGRANPSEQYF.

The table lists this clonotype with a few counts. For the CDR3, the DNA is TGCGCCAGCAGCCCCGGGGAGGTTCAGACTGAAGCTTTCTTT. This gives the protein CASSPGEVQTEAFF. The chain is built from TRBV5-1 and TRBJ1-1; D call uncertain. Germline V gene sequence: CDR1 SGHRS, CDR2 YFSETQ. V gave up 4 bases and J gave up 5 bases, with 15 bases separating them. This CDR3 spans 14 amino acids.

This clonotype has a count of ten or more. The genes are TRBV7-2 and TRBJ2-5, with D hard to call. The CDR3 runs to 13 residues. Per the germline V gene, CDR1 is SGHTA and CDR2 is FQGNSA. Trimming took off 2 bases at V and 3 bases at J, with 7 bases between the two ends. CDR3 DNA: TGTGCCAGCAGCTTACAACTGAAAGAGACCCAGTACTTC. Protein: CASSLQLKETQYF.

The gene calls are TRBV6-1 and TRBJ1-1; 9 nucleotides match TRBD1. CDR3 size: 15 residues. Germline V gene sequence: CDR1 MNHNS, CDR2 SASEGT. The trim removed 6 bases at V and 5 bases at J, leaving 10 bases unmatched. This CDR3 reads CASRDPGQGQTEAFF. The CDR3 DNA reads TGTGCCAGCAGGGATCCGGGACAGGGCCAAACTGAAGCTTTCTTT.

The rearrangement links TRBV9 to TRBJ1-2; maybe TRBD1 (5 bases). The length of the CDR3 is 14 residues. From germline, CDR1 is SGDLS and CDR2 YYNGEE. The V gene lost 4 bases and the J gene lost 1 base, with 11 bases spanning the gap. CDR3 amino acids: CASSPGGGNYGYTF. The CDR3 bases are TGTGCCAGCAGCCCCGGTGGGGGTAACTATGGCTACACCTTC.

This clonotype was seen a handful of times. The rearrangement links TRBV11-2 to TRBJ2-3; the match to TRBD2 covers 8 bases. V dropped 5 bases and J dropped 14; count of bases not matched to a gene: 24. CDR3 length: 17 residues. Germline CDR1 SGHAT, CDR2 FQNNGV. The DNA of the CDR3 is TGTGCCAGCAGCCCTGTACCGGGAGGGCCGTATGTGAGATACGCGTATTTT. It specifies CASSPVPGGPYVRYAYF.

This chain connects TRBV25-1 to TRBJ2-5, with D perhaps TRBD1 or TRBD2 (6 bases each). Germline CDR1 reads MGHDK; CDR2 reads SYGVNS. This CDR3 has 13 residues. Trimming pared 6 bases from V and 4 bases from J, leaving 12 bases between. For the CDR3, the DNA is TGTGCCAGCAGACCATGGGGGGCAGAGACCCAGTACTTC. Its protein product is CASRPWGAETQYF.